One T cell receptor beta chain is described in this entry. What it binds is unknown. The sample originates from a study of lymphopenia after photon versus proton radiotherapy. Study-level results: After lymphocyte nadir, photon-treated repertoires showed oligoclonal expansion, especially CD8+ Temra.

Only in-frame clones appear in the TCRdb table, and some are missing; sequencing was by immunoSEQ multiplex PCR. This sample carries just over 40,000 clones, around 83% of them seen once, and the ten largest clones take about 9.3%. This material consisted of peripheral blood, taken from a patient treated with proton-based radiotherapy. The receptor was isolated from a woman aged 65 to 85 with pancreatic cancer. Some clones in this sample may be carry-over from other donors' samples.

The CDR3 nucleotides read TGTGCCTGGAGTGGGACAGGGGTTAAGACCCAGTACTTC. It yields the protein CAWSGTGVKTQYF. This chain joins TRBV30 and TRBJ2-5; 9 bases map to TRBD1. The CDR3 consists of 13 residues. Germline V gene data show CDR1 as GTSNPN and CDR2 as SVGIG (reference sequence). V shed 1 base, J shed 6 bases, and the junction held 3 bases outside the gene matches.